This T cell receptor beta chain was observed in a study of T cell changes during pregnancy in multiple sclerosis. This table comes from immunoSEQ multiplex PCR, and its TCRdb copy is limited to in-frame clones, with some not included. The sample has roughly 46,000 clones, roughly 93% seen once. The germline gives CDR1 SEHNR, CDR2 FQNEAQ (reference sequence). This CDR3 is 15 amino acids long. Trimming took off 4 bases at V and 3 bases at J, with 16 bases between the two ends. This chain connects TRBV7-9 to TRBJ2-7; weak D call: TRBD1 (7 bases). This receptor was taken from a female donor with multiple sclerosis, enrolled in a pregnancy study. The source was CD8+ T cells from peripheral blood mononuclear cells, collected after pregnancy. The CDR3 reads CASSSGGQPIYEQYF. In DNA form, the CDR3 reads TGTGCCAGCAGCTCCGGGGGACAGCCGATCTACGAGCAGTACTTC.